This TCR beta chain was retrieved from a study of blood T cell repertoires in COVID-19. Study-level background: Samples representing acute and convalescent COVID-19 were sourced from the United States, Italy and Spain. Sources were T cells, B-cell-depleted T cells, or PBMCs; the material itself was cDNA or gDNA.

This clone was picked up one time. An end of the junction differs from the germline gene, which may be a read error. Source study methods: From reference gene primer amplification, estimates of nucleated cell counts were derived. TCRdb's table, derived via immunoSEQ multiplex PCR, lists solely in-frame clones and lacks some. The V and J calls and clone size are taken from that table; D and trimming were inferred from the DNA. The table lists roughly 180,000 clones, roughly 81% of them singletons. Sequencing input: peripheral blood. This TCR was sampled from a man between 40 and 49 years old who had recovered from COVID-19.

The CDR3 spells CASRRARDYDEQFF. The CDR3 nucleotides are TGTGCCAGCAGGAGAGCCCGGGACTACGATGAGCAGTTCTTC. This rearrangement joins TRBV6-5 to TRBJ2-1; 7 nucleotides agree with TRBD2. Germline V gives CDR1 MNHEY, CDR2 SVGAGI. CDR3 size: 14 residues.